This T cell receptor (beta chain) was recovered during a study of blood T cell repertoires in COVID-19. Whole-study context: Some COVID-19 samples were acute and others convalescent; all came from the United States, Italy and Spain. PBMCs, B-cell-depleted T cells, or T cells provided the cDNA or gDNA that made up the material.

Ends included, the CDR3 has 15 residues. Germline assignment: CDR1 MDHEN and CDR2 SYDVKM. In the original processing: Using reference gene primer amplification, nucleated cell counts were estimated. Assay: immunoSEQ multiplex PCR; the TCRdb copy retains only in-frame clones and omits some. Clone size and V and J calls were adopted from that table, with D and trimming inferred from the DNA. The repertoire holds some 220,000 clones, with approximately 84% as singletons. Comments on this clone: The limits of the CDR3 on the DNA are not certain, so only TCRdb's listed CDR3 is given.

The sequence derives from a man between 50 and 59 years old with acute or convalescent COVID-19. Sequences were obtained from peripheral blood. The rearrangement uses TRBV28 and TRBJ1-2. CDR3: CASRRAGASWAYGTF.